The rows below give T cell receptor beta chains drawn from one sample of a study of blood T cell repertoires in COVID-19. This table comes from immunoSEQ multiplex PCR, and its TCRdb copy is limited to in-frame clones, with some not included. The data contain about 230,000 clones, approximately 90% of them singletons. Sequencing was done on a sample of peripheral blood. Source of these receptors: a man between 45 and 60 years old with COVID-19, enrolled during active disease. CDR3s include the opening cysteine and the closing phenylalanine or tryptophan. D genes are given only for firm matches. Size tells how often a clone was seen (once, few, many) or the class of an expanded clone, and some rows leave it out.

D | J | V | size | DNA | CDR3
- | TRBJ2-2 | TRBV5-1 | - | TGCGCCAGCAGCTTGGTGGCAGGGAACACCGGGGAGCTGTTTTTT | CASSLVAGNTGELFF
- | TRBJ1-6 | TRBV9 | - | TGTGCCAGCAGCGTAGGGGAGGGGCAGGTACCCCTCCACTTT | CASSVGEGQVPLHF
TRBD1 | TRBJ1-2 | TRBV6-5 | - | TGTGCCAGCAGTTCCCGGACAGGGCTTTCCTTTGGCTACACCTTC | CASSSRTGLSFGYTF
- | TRBJ1-1 | TRBV12-3/TRBV12-4 | - | TGTGCCAGCAGTAAGGGCGGGGAGGGTACGGCTTTCTTT | CASSKGGEGTAFF
TRBD2 | TRBJ2-2 | TRBV6-4 | - | TGTGCCAGCAGTGAATCCGGGACTAGCGAAACATACACCGGGGAGCTGTTTTTT | CASSESGTSETYTGELFF
- | TRBJ2-7 | TRBV27 | - | TGTGCCACGCTCGGGCCAGGGTTCCACGAGCAGTACTTC | CATLGPGFHEQYF
TRBD1 | TRBJ2-7 | TRBV19 | many | TGTGCCAGTAGTATTTCGGGACAGTTGGGCTACGAGCAGTACTTC | CASSISGQLGYEQYF
TRBD1 | TRBJ2-2 | TRBV4-3 | - | TGCGCCAGCAGCCCTAAGCGAGGACAGGGGTACACCGGGGAGCTGTTTTTT | CASSPKRGQGYTGELFF
TRBD2 | TRBJ2-1 | TRBV3-1/TRBV3-2 | - | TGTGCCAGCAGCCAAGATCAACTAGCGGGAGGCTACAATGAGCAGTTCTTC | CASSQDQLAGGYNEQFF
- | TRBJ1-5 | TRBV2 | - | TGTGCCAGCAGTGAACGGGGGTCTCTCAGCAATCAGCCCCAGCATTTT | CASSERGSLSNQPQHF
TRBD1 | TRBJ1-5 | TRBV6-5 | - | TGTGCCAGCAGTCGTCACCCAGGGGGCCATCAGCCCCAGCATTTT | CASSRHPGGHQPQHF
TRBD1 | TRBJ1-6 | TRBV10-1 | - | TGCGCCAGCAGCCCCGGGACAGGGTGGAATTCACCCCTCCACTTT | CASSPGTGWNSPLHF
TRBD1 | TRBJ2-1 | TRBV29-1 | - | TGCAGCGTTGGGGACAGCTGGAATGAGCAGTTCTTC | CSVGDSWNEQFF
TRBD2 | TRBJ2-3 | TRBV11-2 | - | TGTGCCAGCAGCTTCGGGACTAGCGGGGGGGCAGGTGGGGCAGATACGCAGTATTTT | CASSFGTSGGAGGADTQYF
TRBD2 | TRBJ2-7 | TRBV4-2 | - | TGTGCCAGCAGCCAAGAACTCCCCTCGGGGAGCGGGAGCACCTACGAGCAGTACTTC | CASSQELPSGSGSTYEQYF
- | TRBJ1-2 | TRBV6-2/TRBV6-3 | - | TGTGCCAGCATCCCTAGGGGGAAAAACTATGGCTACACCTTC | CASIPRGKNYGYTF
TRBD1 | TRBJ2-7 | TRBV6-5 | once | TGTGCCAGCAGTCCAAACTCACAGGGGTTCTACGAGCAGTACTTC | CASSPNSQGFYEQYF
- | TRBJ1-3 | TRBV2 | - | TGTGCCAGCAGTGTCTGGAGCTCTGGAAACACCATATATTTT | CASSVWSSGNTIYF
TRBD1 | TRBJ2-1 | TRBV7-3 | - | TGTGCCAGCAGCCTCCGGACAGGGGAGGGCAATGAGCAGTTCTTC | CASSLRTGEGNEQFF
- | TRBJ2-3 | TRBV3-1/TRBV3-2 | - | TGTGCCAGCAGCCAAGATGTCCAGGACACAGATACGCAGTATTTT | CASSQDVQDTDTQYF
TRBD2 | TRBJ2-7 | TRBV5-1 | - | TGCGCCAGCAGCTTCGGGATTAGCGGGAGTTACGAGCAGTACTTC | CASSFGISGSYEQYF
- | TRBJ2-3 | TRBV4-3 | - | TGCGCCAGCAGCCAAGACCCCCGGTTTTTCACAGATACGCAGTATTTT | CASSQDPRFFTDTQYF
TRBD1 | TRBJ2-7 | TRBV5-6 | few | TGTGCCAGCAGCCCCGGGACAGGGGGTGATGAGCAGTACTTC | CASSPGTGGDEQYF
TRBD1 | TRBJ1-1 | TRBV7-9 | - | TGTGCCAGCATCGGACAGGGGGTAAATACTGAAGCTTTCTTT | CASIGQGVNTEAFF
TRBD2 | TRBJ2-3 | TRBV4-1 | - | TGCGCCAGCAGCCAAGTGGAGCGGGAGGGCCCAGATACGCAGTATTTT | CASSQVEREGPDTQYF
TRBD1 | TRBJ2-1 | TRBV5-1 | - | TGCGCCAGCAGCCAGGACAGGGGGGGCAATGAGCAGTTCTTC | CASSQDRGGNEQFF
- | TRBJ2-2 | TRBV6-2/TRBV6-3 | - | TGTGCCAGCAGTTACGCGCGGGAGCTGTTTTTT | CASSYARELFF
- | TRBJ1-2 | TRBV5-1 | once | TGCGCCAGCAGCACCTCAGGGAAGGGCTACACCTTC | CASSTSGKGYTF
TRBD1 | TRBJ2-6 | TRBV18 | - | TGTGCCAGCTCACCATTAGTGGGGACAGGTGGGGCCAACGTCCTGACTTTC | CASSPLVGTGGANVLTF
- | TRBJ2-5 | TRBV7-2 | - | TGTGCCAGCACCCCTCTCAGGGGTAGTTTTGGGGAGACCCAGTACTTC | CASTPLRGSFGETQYF
- | TRBJ2-5 | TRBV27 | - | TGTGCCAGCAGTTTATACAATAAAGAGACCCAGTACTTC | CASSLYNKETQYF
TRBD2 | TRBJ2-2 | TRBV18 | - | TGTGCCAGCTCAGTCCGGGACTACAACACCGGGGAGCTGTTTTTT | CASSVRDYNTGELFF
TRBD2 | TRBJ2-2 | TRBV19 | - | TGTGCCAGTAGTATGGTGGGAGGGTCGACCGGGGAGCTGTTTTTT | CASSMVGGSTGELFF
- | TRBJ1-1 | TRBV30 | - | TGTGCCTGGAGACTGGCGGGCACTGAAGCTTTCTTT | CAWRLAGTEAFF
- | TRBJ1-5 | TRBV6-1 | few | TGTGCCAGCAGTGAAGCGCACGGGACACGGGATCAGCCCCAGCATTTT | CASSEAHGTRDQPQHF
TRBD1 | TRBJ1-1 | TRBV27 | - | TGTGCCAGCAGTTTAAGGGACAGGGCATGGACTGAAGCTTTCTTT | CASSLRDRAWTEAFF
TRBD2 | TRBJ2-7 | TRBV6-5 | - | TGTGCCACCCGGGAGGAAGGGAATCACGAGCAGTACTTC | CATREEGNHEQYF
TRBD2 | TRBJ2-7 | TRBV3-1/TRBV3-2 | once | TGTGCCAGCAGCCGAGGCGCGGGGGGAAATTACGAGCAGTACTTC | CASSRGAGGNYEQYF
TRBD2 | TRBJ2-7 | TRBV6-1 | - | TGTGCCAGCAGTGAGCCGGGACTAGCGGGAGTCATCGCCTTC | CASSEPGLAGVIAF
- | TRBJ1-3 | TRBV7-8 | - | TGTGCCAGCAGCTTAGTGGGGCGAACATACCCCGGAAACACCATATATTTT | CASSLVGRTYPGNTIYF
TRBD1 | TRBJ1-5 | TRBV12-3/TRBV12-4 | - | TGTGCCAGCAGCGACAGGGTCAATCAGCCCCAGCATTTT | CASSDRVNQPQHF
TRBD2 | TRBJ2-2 | TRBV19 | once | TGTGCCAGTAGGACCCCGATAGCGGGCGACACCGGGGAGCTGTTTTTT | CASRTPIAGDTGELFF
TRBD1 | TRBJ1-6 | TRBV10-1 | - | TGCGCCAGCGGGACAGGGGGTTCACCCCTCCACTTT | CASGTGGSPLHF
- | TRBJ2-2 | TRBV2 | - | TGTGCCAGCAGTGAAGGCTTCGGAGCCGGGGAGCTGTTTTTT | CASSEGFGAGELFF
TRBD1 | TRBJ2-7 | TRBV2 | - | TGTGCCAGCAGCGGGGACAGATCCTACGGGCAGTACTTC | CASSGDRSYGQYF
- | TRBJ2-3 | TRBV3-1/TRBV3-2 | - | TGTGCCAGCAGCCAAGTCACGGGAAGCACAGATACGCAGTATTTT | CASSQVTGSTDTQYF
- | TRBJ2-7 | TRBV20-1 | - | TGCAGTGTATGGAGCTCCTACGAGCAGTACTTC | CSVWSSYEQYF
TRBD2 | TRBJ2-3 | TRBV3-1/TRBV3-2 | - | TGTGCCAGCAGCCAAGATCCGGCGGGAGGGCTTACAGATACGCAGTATTTT | CASSQDPAGGLTDTQYF
TRBD2 | TRBJ2-1 | TRBV5-8 | - | TGTGCCAGCAGCTTGGCAAGGACTAGCGGGCACAATGAGCAGTTCTTC | CASSLARTSGHNEQFF
- | TRBJ2-7 | TRBV7-3 | - | TGTGCCAGCAGCCCCGGCGGTTCTACCTACGAGCAGTACTTC | CASSPGGSTYEQYF